This T cell receptor beta chain was identified during a study of blood T cell repertoires in COVID-19. The wider study: Samples came from the United States, Italy and Spain, spanning acute and convalescent COVID-19. T cells, B-cell-depleted T cells, or PBMCs provided the cDNA or gDNA that served as material.

In its sample, this clone was seen a few times. Sequenced by immunoSEQ multiplex PCR; TCRdb stores in-frame clones only, minus some. This sample has 130,000 to 150,000 clones; about 83% occur once, and the top ten carry over 8.5%. The V gene's germline CDR1 is SGHNT and CDR2 YENEEA. The CDR3 totals 15 residues. The junction had 6 bases not matched to a gene; V was cut back by 5 bases and J by 3 bases. Material: peripheral blood. This TCR came from a woman aged 45-59 years with active or convalescent COVID-19. The chain links TRBV11-3 to TRBJ1-4, with 7 bases matching TRBD1. The CDR3 bases are TGTGCCAGCAGCAAGGGGGGACAGTCTAATGAAAAACTGTTTTTT. Protein: CASSKGGQSNEKLFF.